Presented here are 14 T cell receptor beta chains from one specimen sequenced in a study of T cell responses to AZD1222 COVID-19 vaccine. Here immunoSEQ multiplex PCR was the method, and the copy in TCRdb shows in-frame clones only, minus some. The table shows roughly 130,000 clones, with about 89% occurring only once. This specimen consisted of peripheral blood, obtained 28 days after the second dose of the MenACWY control vaccine. These receptors came from an adult who received the MenACWY meningococcal vaccine as a control.

V and J are TRBV7-9 and TRBJ2-7; TRBD1 agrees at 9 bases. Germline CDR1 is SEHNR and CDR2 is FQNEAQ (reference sequence). There are 16 residues in the CDR3. The ends lost 5 bases at V and 2 bases at J; junction bases unmatched: 10. Written as DNA, the CDR3 is TGTGCCAGCAGCCGAAACCCGGGACAGGGACCCTACGAGCAGTACTTC. Residues: CASSRNPGQGPYEQYF.

This clone has only a few counts. The chain uses TRBV10-3 and TRBJ1-2; unclear D gene. The ends were cut back, 2 bases at V and 2 bases at J, with 6 bases in the middle. The CDR3 totals 13 residues. Germline V gene lookup returns CDR1 ENHRY and CDR2 SYGVKD. The CDR3 sequence: CAISEGRNYGYTF. CDR3 sequence (DNA): TGTGCCATCAGTGAGGGGCGGAACTATGGCTACACCTTC.

This chain uses TRBV6-2 or TRBV6-3 with TRBJ1-5; D not resolved. V was shortened by 0 bases and J by 8 bases, with 14 bases between the two germline ends. Germline assignment: CDR1 MNHEY and CDR2 SVGEGT. This CDR3 is built from 15 residues. The CDR3 here is CASSYSRTQVEPQHF. Written as DNA, the CDR3 is TGTGCCAGCAGTTACTCTAGGACCCAGGTGGAGCCCCAGCATTTT.

CDR3 sequence: CASSQAFGNQPQHF. The CDR3 DNA follows: TGTGCCAGCAGCCAGGCTTTCGGCAATCAGCCCCAGCATTTT. V and J are TRBV7-2 and TRBJ1-5; D is unclear. Between the trimmed V and J ends, which lost 5 bases and 2 bases, there was a span of 10 bases. CDR1 SGHTA and CDR2 FQGNSA come from the germline V gene. This CDR3 region has 14 residues.

J is TRBJ2-1 and V is TRBV7-9; D might be TRBD2 (5 bases). The CDR3 loop spans 12 amino acids. The germline gives CDR1 SEHNR, CDR2 FQNEAQ (reference sequence). V dropped 1 base and J dropped 10 bases, with 8 bases sitting between them. CDR3 sequence reads: CASSLVPSEQFF. In nucleotides, the CDR3 is TGTGCCAGCAGCTTAGTCCCTAGCGAGCAGTTCTTC.

This chain uses TRBV7-3 with TRBJ2-3, with unresolved D. The CDR3 is 14 residues long. Trimming took 5 bases from V and 3 from J, leaving 12 bases between them. Per the germline V gene, CDR1 is SGHTA and CDR2 is FQGTGA. CDR3 in amino acids: CASSESLGTDTQYF. Here the CDR3 DNA reads TGTGCCAGCAGCGAGAGTCTTGGAACAGATACGCAGTATTTT.

The chain links TRBV6-5 to TRBJ1-5, with unresolved D. Trimming left V 8 bases short and J 6 bases short, with 8 bases between. Germline lookup yields CDR1 MNHEY and CDR2 SVGAGI. This CDR3 comprises 11 residues. The CDR3 region is CASSAVQPQHF. CDR3 sequence (DNA): TGTGCCAGCTCAGCGGTTCAGCCCCAGCATTTT.

This chain connects TRBV19 to TRBJ1-2, with D unresolved. This CDR3 contains 12 residues. The V and J ends lost 5 bases and 2 bases respectively, with 6 bases between them. The germline V gene encodes CDR1 LNHDA and CDR2 SQIVND (reference sequence). Written as DNA, the CDR3 is TGTGCCAGTAGTGAATACAACTATGGCTACACCTTC. Protein product: CASSEYNYGYTF.

The CDR3 loop reads CAWSDQGNQPQHF. DNA of the CDR3: TGTGCCTGGAGTGACCAGGGGAATCAGCCCCAGCATTTT. This chain joins TRBV30 and TRBJ1-5, with TRBD1 as a possible D gene (6 bases). V was shortened by 1 base and J by 4 bases, with 8 bases between the two germline ends. The CDR3 consists of 13 residues. Per germline, CDR1 GTSNPN and CDR2 SVGIG (reference sequence).

This clone was picked up one time. CDR3 in DNA: TGTGCCAGCTTCGGGTCCAGGGGAGGCGAAAAACTGTTTTTT. The encoded protein is CASFGSRGGEKLFF. The gene calls are TRBV6-6 and TRBJ1-4; D is perhaps TRBD1 (6 bases). Deletions cut 8 bases from V and 8 bases from J, with 18 bases between. Germline loops: CDR1 MNHNY, CDR2 SVGAGI (reference sequence). There are 14 residues in the CDR3.

V is TRBV5-1 and J is TRBJ2-3; D is unclear. Germline CDR1 is SGHRS and CDR2 is YFSETQ. The CDR3 has 12 amino acids. V was pared by 5 bases and J by 5 bases, with 9 bases between. This chain's CDR3 is CASRMGLDTQYF. In DNA, the CDR3 is TGCGCCAGCAGAATGGGGTTAGATACGCAGTATTTT.

This chain links TRBV11-1 with TRBJ2-3; possibly TRBD2 for D (6 bases). CDR1 and CDR2 (germline): SGHAT, FQDESV (reference sequence). With 1 base removed from V and 11 bases from J, the gap between germline ends came to 10 bases. The length of the CDR3 is 12 residues. CDR3 nucleotide sequence: TGTGCCAGCAGCTTAGGACGGGGGATGCAGTATTTT. It encodes CASSLGRGMQYF.

In DNA form, the CDR3 reads TGCGCCAGCAGCCACCGAGGGAACACTGAAGCTTTCTTT. This sequence encodes CASSHRGNTEAFF. V is TRBV4-3 and J is TRBJ1-1; D gene unclear. V lost 3 bases and J 1 base, leaving 6 bases between the germline ends. In germline, CDR1 is LGHNA, CDR2 YSLEER. The CDR3 is 13 residues long.

V gene TRBV28 combines with J gene TRBJ1-5, with D perhaps TRBD1 (6 bases). CDR1 is MDHEN and CDR2 is SYDVKM in the germline V gene. This CDR3 is 12 amino acids long. The germline V and J ends were trimmed by 6 bases and 6 bases, with 9 bases remaining between them. The CDR3 DNA sequence: TGTGCCAGCAGGATACAGGGTCAGCCCCAGCATTTT. Amino acid sequence: CASRIQGQPQHF.